In its sample, the clone carrying this T cell receptor beta chain was seen once. This record comes from a study of blood T cells in healthy people across ages. Primed by a sample-barcoded 5' primer and a J-beta primer mix, a second PCR proceeded for roughly 7 to 12 cycles. Each cDNA molecule was tagged by a template-switch adaptor with 12 random nucleotides. TCRdb passed the 5' RACE reads through MiXCR, listing each CDR3 protein once. Of around 1,700,000 distinct CDR3 sequences in the sample, 28% are singletons; the top ten hold around 7.7%. CDR1 and CDR2 (germline): DFQATT, SNEGSKA (reference sequence). The length of the CDR3 is 14 residues. V lost 6 bases and J 3 bases, leaving 16 bases between the germline ends. Peripheral blood was drawn, ten milliliters per donor.

The sequenced sample was blood. The TCR comes from a woman in her thirties in good health. The chain recombines TRBV20-1 with TRBJ2-3, with D possibly being TRBD1 or TRBD2 (5 bases each). The CDR3 reads CSAPGPLRTDTQYF. CDR3 DNA: TGCAGTGCCCCGGGACCCCTTCGAACAGATACGCAGTATTTT.